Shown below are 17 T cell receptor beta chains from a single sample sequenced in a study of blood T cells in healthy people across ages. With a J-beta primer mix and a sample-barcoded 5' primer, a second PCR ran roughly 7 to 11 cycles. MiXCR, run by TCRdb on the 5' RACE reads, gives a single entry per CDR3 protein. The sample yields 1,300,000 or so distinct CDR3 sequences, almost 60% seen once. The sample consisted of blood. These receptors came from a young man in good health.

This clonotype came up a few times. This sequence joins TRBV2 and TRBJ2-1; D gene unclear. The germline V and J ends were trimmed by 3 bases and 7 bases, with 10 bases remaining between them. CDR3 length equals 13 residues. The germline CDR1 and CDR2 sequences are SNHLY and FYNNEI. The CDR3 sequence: CASSEGRINEQFF. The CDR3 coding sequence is TGTGCCAGCAGTGAGGGCCGAATTAATGAGCAGTTCTTC.

CDR3 nucleotides: TGTGCCAGCAGCTTAGCACGGCAGGGGATCCTGTTTTTT. Its translation is CASSLARQGILFF. The rearrangement joins TRBV7-2 to TRBJ1-4; D possibly corresponds to TRBD1 (6 bases). V lost 0 bases to trimming and J lost 14 bases, with 13 bases between them. The CDR3 has 13 residues. CDR1 and CDR2 from the germline V gene are SGHTA and FQGNSA.

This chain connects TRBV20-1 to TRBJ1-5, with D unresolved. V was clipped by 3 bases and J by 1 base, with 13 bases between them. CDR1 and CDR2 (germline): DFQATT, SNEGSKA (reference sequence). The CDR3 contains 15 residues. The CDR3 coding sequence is TGCAGTGCTAGCCCCCCGGTGGAAAGCAATCAGCCCCAGCATTTT. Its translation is CSASPPVESNQPQHF.

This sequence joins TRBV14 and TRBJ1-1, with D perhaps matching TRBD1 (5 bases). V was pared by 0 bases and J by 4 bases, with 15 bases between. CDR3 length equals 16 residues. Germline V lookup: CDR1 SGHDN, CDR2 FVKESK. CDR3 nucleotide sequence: TGTGCCAGCAGCCAAGAACCAGGGCCCGGGGGCACTGAAGCTTTCTTT. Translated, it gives CASSQEPGPGGTEAFF.

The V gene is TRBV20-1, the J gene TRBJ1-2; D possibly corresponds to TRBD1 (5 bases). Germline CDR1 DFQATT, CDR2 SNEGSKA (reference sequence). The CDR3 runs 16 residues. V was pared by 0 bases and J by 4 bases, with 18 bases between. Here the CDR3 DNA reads TGCAGTGCTAGAGACCCCCTGCGGACAACAGCCTATGGCTACACCTTC. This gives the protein CSARDPLRTTAYGYTF.

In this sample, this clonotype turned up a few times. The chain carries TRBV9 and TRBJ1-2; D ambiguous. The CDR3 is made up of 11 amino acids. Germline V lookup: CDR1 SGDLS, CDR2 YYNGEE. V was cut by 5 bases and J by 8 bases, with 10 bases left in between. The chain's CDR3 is CASRLTGGYTF. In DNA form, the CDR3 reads TGTGCCAGCAGGCTGACGGGGGGCTACACCTTC.

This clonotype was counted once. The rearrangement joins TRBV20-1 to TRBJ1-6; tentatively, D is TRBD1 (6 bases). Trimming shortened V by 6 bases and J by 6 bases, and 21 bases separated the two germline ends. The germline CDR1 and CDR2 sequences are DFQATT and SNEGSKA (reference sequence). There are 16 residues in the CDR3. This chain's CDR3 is CSAPGGLSYRNSPLHF. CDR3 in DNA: TGCAGTGCCCCGGGGGGGCTAAGCTATCGTAATTCACCCCTCCACTTT.

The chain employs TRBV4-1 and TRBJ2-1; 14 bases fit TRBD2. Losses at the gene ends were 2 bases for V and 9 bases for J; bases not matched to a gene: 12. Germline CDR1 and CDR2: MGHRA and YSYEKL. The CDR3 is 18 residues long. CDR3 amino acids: CASSQLMLGTSGRGEQFF. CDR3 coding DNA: TGCGCCAGCAGCCAACTCATGCTGGGGACTAGCGGGAGAGGTGAGCAGTTCTTC.

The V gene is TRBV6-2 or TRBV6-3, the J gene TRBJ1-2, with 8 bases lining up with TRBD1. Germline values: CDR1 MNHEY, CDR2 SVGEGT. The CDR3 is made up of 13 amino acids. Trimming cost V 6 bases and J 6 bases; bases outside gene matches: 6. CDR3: CASRIRGQDGYTF. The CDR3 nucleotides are TGTGCCAGCAGGATCAGGGGGCAGGATGGCTACACCTTC.

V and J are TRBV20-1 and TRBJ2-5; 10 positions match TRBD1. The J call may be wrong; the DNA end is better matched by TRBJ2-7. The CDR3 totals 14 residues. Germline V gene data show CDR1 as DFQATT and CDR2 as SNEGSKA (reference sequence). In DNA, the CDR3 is TGCAGTGCTGGTCCCCGGGACAGGGGTTTCGAGCAGTACTTC. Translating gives CSAGPRDRGFEQYF.

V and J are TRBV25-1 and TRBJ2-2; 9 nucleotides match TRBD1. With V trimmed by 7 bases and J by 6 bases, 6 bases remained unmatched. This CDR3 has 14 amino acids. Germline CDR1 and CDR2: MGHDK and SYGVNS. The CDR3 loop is CASKGTGLAGELFF. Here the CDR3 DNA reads TGTGCCAGCAAAGGGACAGGGTTGGCCGGGGAGCTGTTTTTT.

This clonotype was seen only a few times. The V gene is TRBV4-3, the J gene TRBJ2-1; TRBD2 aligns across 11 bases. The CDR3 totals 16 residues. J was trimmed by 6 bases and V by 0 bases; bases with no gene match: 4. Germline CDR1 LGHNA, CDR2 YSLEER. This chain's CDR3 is CASSQEGTSGPNEQFF. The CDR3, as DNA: TGCGCCAGCAGCCAAGAGGGGACTAGCGGACCCAATGAGCAGTTCTTC.

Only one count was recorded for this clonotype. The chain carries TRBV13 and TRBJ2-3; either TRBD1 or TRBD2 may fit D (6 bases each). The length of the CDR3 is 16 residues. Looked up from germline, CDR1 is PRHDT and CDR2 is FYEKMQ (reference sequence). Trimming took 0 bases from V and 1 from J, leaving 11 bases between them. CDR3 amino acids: CASSLGPGAGTDTQYF. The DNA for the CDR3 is TGTGCCAGCAGCTTAGGCCCGGGGGCGGGCACAGATACGCAGTATTTT.

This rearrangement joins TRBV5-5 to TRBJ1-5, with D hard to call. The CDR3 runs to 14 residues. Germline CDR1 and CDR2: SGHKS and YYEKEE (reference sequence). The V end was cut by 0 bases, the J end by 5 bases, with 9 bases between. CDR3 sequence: CASSLDPGDQPQHF. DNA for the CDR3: TGTGCCAGCAGCTTGGATCCAGGAGATCAGCCCCAGCATTTT.

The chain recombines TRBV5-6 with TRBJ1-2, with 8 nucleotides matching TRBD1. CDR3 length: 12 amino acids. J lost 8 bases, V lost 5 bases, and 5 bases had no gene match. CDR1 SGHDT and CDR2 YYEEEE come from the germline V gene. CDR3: CASRPGTGGYTF. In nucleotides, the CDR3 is TGTGCCAGCAGGCCCGGGACAGGCGGCTACACCTTC.

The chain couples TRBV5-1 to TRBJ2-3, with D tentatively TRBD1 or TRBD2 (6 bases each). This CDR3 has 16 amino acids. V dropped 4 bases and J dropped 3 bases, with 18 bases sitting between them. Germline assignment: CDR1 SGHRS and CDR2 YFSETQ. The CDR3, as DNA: TGCGCCAGCAGCCCCATTGGGGGGCGGGATACAGATACGCAGTATTTT. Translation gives CASSPIGGRDTDTQYF.

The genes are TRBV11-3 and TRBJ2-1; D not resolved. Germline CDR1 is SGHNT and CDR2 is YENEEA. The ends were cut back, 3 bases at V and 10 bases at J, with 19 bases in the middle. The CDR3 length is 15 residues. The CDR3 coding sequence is TGTGCCAGCAGCTTTCGGACCGCAACCATGGAAGAGCAGTTCTTC. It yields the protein CASSFRTATMEEQFF.